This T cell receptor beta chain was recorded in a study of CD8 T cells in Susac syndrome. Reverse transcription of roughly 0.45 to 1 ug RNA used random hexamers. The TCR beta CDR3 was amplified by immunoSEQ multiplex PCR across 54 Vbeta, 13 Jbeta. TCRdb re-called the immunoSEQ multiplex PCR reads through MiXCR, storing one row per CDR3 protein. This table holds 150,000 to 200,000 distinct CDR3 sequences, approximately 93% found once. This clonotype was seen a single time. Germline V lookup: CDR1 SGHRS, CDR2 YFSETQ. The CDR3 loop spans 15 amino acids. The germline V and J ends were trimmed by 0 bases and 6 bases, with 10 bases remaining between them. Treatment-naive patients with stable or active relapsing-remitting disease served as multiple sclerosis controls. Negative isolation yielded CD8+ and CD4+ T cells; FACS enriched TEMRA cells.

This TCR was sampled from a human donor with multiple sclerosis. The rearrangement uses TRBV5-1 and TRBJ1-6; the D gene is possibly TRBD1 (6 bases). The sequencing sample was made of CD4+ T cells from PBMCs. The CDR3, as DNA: TGCGCCAGCAGCTTGGGGGCAGGGGCTAATTCACCCCTCCACTTT. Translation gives CASSLGAGANSPLHF.